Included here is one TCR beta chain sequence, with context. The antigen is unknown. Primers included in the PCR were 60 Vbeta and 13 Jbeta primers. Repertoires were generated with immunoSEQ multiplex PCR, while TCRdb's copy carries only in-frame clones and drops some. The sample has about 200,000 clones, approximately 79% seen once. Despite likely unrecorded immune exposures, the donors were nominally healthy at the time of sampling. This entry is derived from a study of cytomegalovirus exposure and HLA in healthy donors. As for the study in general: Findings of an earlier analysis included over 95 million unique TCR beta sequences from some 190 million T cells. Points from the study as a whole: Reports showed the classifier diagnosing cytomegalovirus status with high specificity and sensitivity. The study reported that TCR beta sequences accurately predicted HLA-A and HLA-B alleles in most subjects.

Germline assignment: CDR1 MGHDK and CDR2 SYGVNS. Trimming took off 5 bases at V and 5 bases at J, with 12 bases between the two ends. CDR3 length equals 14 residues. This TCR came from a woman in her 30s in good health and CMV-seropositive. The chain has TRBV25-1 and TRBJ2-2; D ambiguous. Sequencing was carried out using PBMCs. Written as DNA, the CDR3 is TGTGCCAGCAGTACCTCAGGTGGAACCGGGGAGCTGTTTTTT. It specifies CASSTSGGTGELFF.